Each of the 23 T cell receptor beta chains below was sequenced from the same sample in a study of regulatory T cells in long-lasting Graves disease (TCRdb year 2021). The library was prepared using multiplex PCR. TCRdb shows the sequencer as Illumina HiSeq 4000. iRepertoire HTBI primers and Arm-PCR amplification of CDR3 regions were used to construct TCR beta libraries. The public reads were run again by TCRdb, first through fastp at Q25 and then through MiXCR, and only productive beta chains were kept. Records with the same CDR3 protein are collapsed into one entry carrying the most frequent genes and DNA. Present in this sample are approximately 480,000 distinct CDR3 sequences, about a sixth of which were seen just once. The ten largest account for over 9% of the sample. Sample time point, as interpreted from the label and publication: newly diagnosed GD, antithyroid drugs for less than 3 months. For both TCR sequencing and RNA sequencing, RNA was extracted from PBMCs in TRIzol.

These data were also reused for a study on T cells in Graves' hyperthyroidism and ophthalmopathy.

The material was peripheral blood mononuclear cells (PBMCs), obtained at new diagnosis, from a patient treated with antithyroid drugs. These receptors originate from a man in his forties with Graves disease. Donor details come from another sample of the same person, matched by shared clones.

The chain uses TRBV2 and TRBJ2-5; 7 nucleotides line up with TRBD2. V lost 6 bases and J lost 5; bases outside the gene matches: 15. The CDR3 has 16 amino acids. Germline assignment: CDR1 SNHLY and CDR2 FYNNEI. The CDR3 DNA is TGTGCCAGCAGCACCAGACTAGCCCTAAGCGCGGAGACCCAGTACTTC. Residues: CASSTRLALSAETQYF.

The rearrangement joins TRBV5-1 to TRBJ1-4; TRBD1 is a possible D gene (6 bases). Germline assignment: CDR1 SGHRS and CDR2 YFSETQ. The CDR3 covers 15 residues. V lost 0 bases and J lost 7, with 13 bases in between. CDR3 region: CASSLEGGLVEKLFF. In DNA form, the CDR3 reads TGCGCCAGCAGCTTGGAGGGGGGGCTAGTTGAAAAACTGTTTTTT.

Note on this clonotype: This may be a read error: a much more frequent sequence differs by one nucleotide. This sequence joins TRBV27 and TRBJ2-7, with 8 positions matching TRBD2. V gave up 7 bases and J gave up 1 base; unmatched junction bases: 3. This CDR3 has 13 amino acids. Germline CDR1 reads MNHEY; CDR2 reads SMNVEV (reference sequence). The DNA for the CDR3 is TGTGCCAGCACGGGGACTAGGTCCTACGAGCAGTACTTC. Protein: CASTGTRSYEQYF.

This clonotype has ten or more counts. The chain uses TRBV7-2 and TRBJ1-2, with a tentative D call TRBD1 (6 bases). CDR3 length: 14 amino acids. Germline values: CDR1 SGHTA, CDR2 FQGNSA. Trimming removed 1 base at V and 3 bases at J, with 9 bases between. The DNA of the CDR3 is TGTGCCAGCAGCTTAGGAGGGGGGGACTATGGCTACACCTTC. Translating it yields CASSLGGGDYGYTF.

Only a few counts were recorded for this clonotype. The rearrangement uses TRBV28 and TRBJ2-1; the D gene is possibly TRBD2 (6 bases). Trimming left V 4 bases short and J 0 bases short, with 10 bases between. Germline V CDR1 and CDR2: MDHEN, SYDVKM. The CDR3 totals 15 residues. CDR3 loop: CASSYLGSSYNEQFF. As DNA, the CDR3 is TGTGCCAGCAGTTACCTCGGGAGCTCCTACAATGAGCAGTTCTTC. Full variable domain (outside the CDR3, taken from reference TRBV28 and TRBJ2-1): DVKVTQSSRYLVKRTGEKVFLECVQDMDHENMFWYRQDPGLGLRLIYFSYDVKMKEKGDIPEGYSVSREKKERFSLILESASTNQTSMYLCASSYLGSSYNEQFFGPGTRLTVL.

The chain employs TRBV18 and TRBJ2-3, with TRBD1 as a possible D gene (5 bases). V gave up 0 bases and J gave up 0 bases, with 10 bases separating them. The CDR3 is 16 residues long. Per the germline V gene, CDR1 is KGHSH and CDR2 is LQKENI. CDR3 nucleotide sequence: TGTGCCAGCTCACCACCTGACAGAGACAGCACAGATACGCAGTATTTT. Protein product: CASSPPDRDSTDTQYF.

This clonotype has a count of ten or more. The chain carries TRBV20-1 and TRBJ1-2, with D perhaps TRBD1 (5 bases). V lost 6 bases and J 0 bases, leaving 11 bases between the germline ends. This CDR3 comprises 13 residues. Germline loops: CDR1 DFQATT, CDR2 SNEGSKA (reference sequence). The CDR3 here is CSAEEGSNYGYTF. The CDR3 DNA sequence: TGCAGTGCCGAGGAGGGGTCTAACTATGGCTACACCTTC.

This clonotype was detected many times. The chain uses TRBV24-1 and TRBJ2-1; TRBD2 agrees at 7 bases. This CDR3 spans 14 amino acids. Per the germline V gene, CDR1 is KGHDR and CDR2 is SFDVKD. The trim removed 4 bases at V and 6 bases at J, leaving 5 bases unmatched. In DNA, the CDR3 is TGTGCCACCAGTGAGACTCTAGCGGCCAATGAGCAGTTCTTC. Residues: CATSETLAANEQFF.

A few counts support this clonotype. This chain connects TRBV6-5 to TRBJ2-1, with TRBD2 matching 7 bases. The germline gives CDR1 MNHEY, CDR2 SVGAGI. The CDR3 has 18 amino acids. V lost 2 bases and J lost 3; bases outside the gene matches: 13. Here the CDR3 reads CASSYGPLTSPRYNEQFF. In DNA, the CDR3 is TGTGCCAGCAGTTACGGGCCCCTGACTAGCCCCCGCTACAATGAGCAGTTCTTC.

With regard to this clonotype: Being one base from a much bigger clone, this may be a read error. The chain uses TRBV5-1 and TRBJ2-7, with D unresolved. Trimming shortened V by 4 bases and J by 1 base, and 18 bases separated the two germline ends. The CDR3 length is 16 residues. Germline V gene sequence: CDR1 SGHRS, CDR2 YFSETQ. CDR3 amino acids: CASSLSDLSLSYEQYF. CDR3 DNA sequence: TGCGCCAGCAGCCTCTCGGACCTATCCCTTTCCTACGAGCAGTACTTC.

This clonotype was counted ten times or more. The J gene is TRBJ2-7, the V gene TRBV6-1; 7 nucleotides agree with TRBD1. The CDR3 has 15 residues. Losses at the gene ends were 1 base for V and 2 bases for J; bases not matched to a gene: 5. CDR1 is MNHNS, CDR2 SASEGT, per germline. CDR3 residues: CASSEEPGQPYEQYF. DNA for the CDR3: TGTGCCAGCAGTGAAGAGCCGGGACAGCCCTACGAGCAGTACTTC.

A remark on this clonotype: Being one base from a much bigger clone, this may be a read error. It is likely a read error, because the conserved phenylalanine at the end of the CDR3 is missing. This sequence joins TRBV2 and TRBJ2-3; possible D gene TRBD2, 6 bases. The CDR3 is 15 amino acids. From germline, CDR1 is SNHLY and CDR2 FYNNEI. V was pared by 5 bases and J by 1 base, with 13 bases between. The DNA of the CDR3 is TGTGCCAGCAGTCCGGGACTTCTCCGCACAGATACGCAGTATTCT. Amino acids: CASSPGLLRTDTQYS.

This clonotype has a handful of counts. This chain joins TRBV20-1 and TRBJ1-4; no clear D gene. This CDR3 region has 13 residues. Germline V CDR1 and CDR2: DFQATT, SNEGSKA (reference sequence). The V and J ends lost 6 bases and 4 bases respectively, with 12 bases between them. Here the CDR3 DNA reads TGCAGTGCCTCGGACGGGTATAATGAAAAACTGTTTTTT. Translated: CSASDGYNEKLFF.

This clonotype was observed at least ten times. The CDR3 here is CATSDLPRRGVNTGELFF. DNA of the CDR3: TGTGCCACCAGTGATTTGCCCAGACGGGGAGTAAACACCGGGGAGCTGTTTTTT. This chain connects TRBV24-1 to TRBJ2-2, with TRBD2 as a possible D gene (5 bases). The length of the CDR3 is 18 residues. CDR1 and CDR2 from the germline V gene are KGHDR and SFDVKD. The V and J ends lost 0 bases and 2 bases respectively, with 15 bases between them.

This clonotype showed up many times. With only one base between it and a far larger clone, this is likely a read error. This sequence joins TRBV3-1 and TRBJ2-1, with D hard to call. CDR3 size: 14 residues. Looked up from germline, CDR1 is LGHDT and CDR2 is YNNKEL (reference sequence). V was shortened by 4 bases and J by 10 bases, with 17 bases between the two germline ends. CDR3 in DNA: TGTGCCAGCAGCCCGCACATGGGCGCCTACGAGCAGTTCTTC. It is translated as CASSPHMGAYEQFF.

This clonotype was detected ten times or more. CDR3 loop: CAWAWDRPPDTQYF. The CDR3 DNA reads as TGTGCCTGGGCTTGGGACAGGCCCCCCGATACGCAGTATTTT. The rearrangement joins TRBV30 to TRBJ2-3, with 8 bases identical to TRBD1. J was trimmed by 6 bases and V by 5 bases; bases with no gene match: 10. Germline CDR1 and CDR2: GTSNPN and SVGIG (reference sequence). CDR3 length: 14 residues.

This clonotype was found many times. This rearrangement joins TRBV5-1 to TRBJ2-3; 10 bases line up with TRBD1. V lost 0 bases to trimming and J lost 4 bases; unmatched junction nucleotides: 5. Germline-derived CDR1 and CDR2 are SGHRS and YFSETQ. The CDR3 consists of 16 residues. CDR3 sequence reads: CASSLEGTGVADTQYF. The CDR3 region has the DNA TGCGCCAGCAGCTTGGAAGGGACAGGGGTAGCAGATACGCAGTATTTT.

This clonotype was detected ten times or more. This chain joins TRBV20-1 and TRBJ2-6; D not certain. V shed 1 base and J shed 9 bases, with 10 bases lying between them. CDR1 is DFQATT and CDR2 is SNEGSKA in the germline V gene (reference sequence). The CDR3 has 13 amino acids. As DNA, the CDR3 is TGCAGTGCTAGAGCAGAGGTCAACAACGTCCTGACTTTC. It translates to CSARAEVNNVLTF.

V is TRBV25-1 and J is TRBJ2-7; D gene uncertain. Germline V lookup: CDR1 MGHDK, CDR2 SYGVNS. The CDR3 length is 12 residues. The V end was cut by 1 base, the J end by 6 bases, with 7 bases between. The CDR3 here is CASSESEPEQYF. The CDR3 coding sequence is TGTGCCAGCAGTGAATCTGAACCCGAGCAGTACTTC.

This clonotype has a count of ten or more. The gene calls are TRBV28 and TRBJ2-7; 10 nucleotides match TRBD1. CDR1 is MDHEN and CDR2 is SYDVKM in the germline V gene. The V and J ends lost 6 bases and 5 bases, in that order; junction bases with no gene match: 10. The CDR3 contains 15 residues. The CDR3 protein is CASSVLGTGVHEQYF. Written as DNA, the CDR3 is TGTGCCAGCAGCGTCCTCGGGACAGGGGTCCACGAGCAGTACTTC.

The sample holds a few counts of this clonotype. The rearrangement joins TRBV19 to TRBJ1-2; unclear D gene. CDR1 is LNHDA and CDR2 is SQIVND in the germline V gene (reference sequence). The germline V and J ends were trimmed by 7 bases and 0 bases, with 9 bases remaining between them. CDR3 length equals 13 residues. CDR3 in DNA: TGTGCCAGTACAGACAACCCTAACTATGGCTACACCTTC. This encodes CASTDNPNYGYTF. The full variable domain, in which reference TRBV19 and TRBJ1-2 provide the parts outside the CDR3, is DGGITQSPKYLFRKEGQNVTLSCEQNLNHDAMYWYRQDPGQGLRLIYYSQIVNDFQKGDIAEGYSVSREKKESFPLTVTSAQKNPTAFYLCASTDNPNYGYTFGSGTRLTVV.

The table lists this clonotype with many counts. The chain is built from TRBV11-2 and TRBJ2-7; D remains ambiguous. The CDR3 length is 13 residues. CDR1 and CDR2 from the germline V gene are SGHAT and FQNNGV. Deletions cut 0 bases from V and 1 base from J, with 4 bases between. The CDR3 loop reads CASSLEESYEQYF. CDR3 coding DNA: TGTGCCAGCAGCTTAGAGGAGTCCTACGAGCAGTACTTC. The whole variable domain, filled in from reference TRBV11-2 and TRBJ2-7, reads EAGVAQSPRYKIIEKRQSVAFWCNPISGHATLYWYQQILGQGPKLLIQFQNNGVVDDSQLPKDRFSAERLKGVDSTLKIQPAKLEDSAVYLCASSLEESYEQYFGPGTRLTVT.

This clonotype was found many times. The V call is TRBV3-1, the J call TRBJ2-7; D uncertain. Germline lookup yields CDR1 LGHDT and CDR2 YNNKEL (reference sequence). The CDR3 is 14 amino acids. V was cut by 1 base and J by 6 bases, with 13 bases left in between. The CDR3 DNA sequence: TGTGCCAGCAGCCAAGGAAAACGGCCCGGCGAGCAGTACTTC. Protein: CASSQGKRPGEQYF.